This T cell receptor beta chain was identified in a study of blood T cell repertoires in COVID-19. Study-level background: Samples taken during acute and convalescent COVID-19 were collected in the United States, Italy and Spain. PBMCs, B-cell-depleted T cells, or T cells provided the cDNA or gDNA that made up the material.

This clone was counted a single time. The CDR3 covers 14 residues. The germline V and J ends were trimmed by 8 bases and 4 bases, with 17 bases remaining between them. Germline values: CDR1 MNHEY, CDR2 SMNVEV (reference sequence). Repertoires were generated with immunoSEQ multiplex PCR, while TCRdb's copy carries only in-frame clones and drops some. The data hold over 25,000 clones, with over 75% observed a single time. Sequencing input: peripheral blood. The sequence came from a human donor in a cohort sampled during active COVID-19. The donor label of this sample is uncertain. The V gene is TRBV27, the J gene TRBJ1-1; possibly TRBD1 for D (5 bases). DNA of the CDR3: TGTGCCAGCGTCCGGGGGGGATGGAGCACTGAAGCTTTCTTT. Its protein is CASVRGGWSTEAFF.